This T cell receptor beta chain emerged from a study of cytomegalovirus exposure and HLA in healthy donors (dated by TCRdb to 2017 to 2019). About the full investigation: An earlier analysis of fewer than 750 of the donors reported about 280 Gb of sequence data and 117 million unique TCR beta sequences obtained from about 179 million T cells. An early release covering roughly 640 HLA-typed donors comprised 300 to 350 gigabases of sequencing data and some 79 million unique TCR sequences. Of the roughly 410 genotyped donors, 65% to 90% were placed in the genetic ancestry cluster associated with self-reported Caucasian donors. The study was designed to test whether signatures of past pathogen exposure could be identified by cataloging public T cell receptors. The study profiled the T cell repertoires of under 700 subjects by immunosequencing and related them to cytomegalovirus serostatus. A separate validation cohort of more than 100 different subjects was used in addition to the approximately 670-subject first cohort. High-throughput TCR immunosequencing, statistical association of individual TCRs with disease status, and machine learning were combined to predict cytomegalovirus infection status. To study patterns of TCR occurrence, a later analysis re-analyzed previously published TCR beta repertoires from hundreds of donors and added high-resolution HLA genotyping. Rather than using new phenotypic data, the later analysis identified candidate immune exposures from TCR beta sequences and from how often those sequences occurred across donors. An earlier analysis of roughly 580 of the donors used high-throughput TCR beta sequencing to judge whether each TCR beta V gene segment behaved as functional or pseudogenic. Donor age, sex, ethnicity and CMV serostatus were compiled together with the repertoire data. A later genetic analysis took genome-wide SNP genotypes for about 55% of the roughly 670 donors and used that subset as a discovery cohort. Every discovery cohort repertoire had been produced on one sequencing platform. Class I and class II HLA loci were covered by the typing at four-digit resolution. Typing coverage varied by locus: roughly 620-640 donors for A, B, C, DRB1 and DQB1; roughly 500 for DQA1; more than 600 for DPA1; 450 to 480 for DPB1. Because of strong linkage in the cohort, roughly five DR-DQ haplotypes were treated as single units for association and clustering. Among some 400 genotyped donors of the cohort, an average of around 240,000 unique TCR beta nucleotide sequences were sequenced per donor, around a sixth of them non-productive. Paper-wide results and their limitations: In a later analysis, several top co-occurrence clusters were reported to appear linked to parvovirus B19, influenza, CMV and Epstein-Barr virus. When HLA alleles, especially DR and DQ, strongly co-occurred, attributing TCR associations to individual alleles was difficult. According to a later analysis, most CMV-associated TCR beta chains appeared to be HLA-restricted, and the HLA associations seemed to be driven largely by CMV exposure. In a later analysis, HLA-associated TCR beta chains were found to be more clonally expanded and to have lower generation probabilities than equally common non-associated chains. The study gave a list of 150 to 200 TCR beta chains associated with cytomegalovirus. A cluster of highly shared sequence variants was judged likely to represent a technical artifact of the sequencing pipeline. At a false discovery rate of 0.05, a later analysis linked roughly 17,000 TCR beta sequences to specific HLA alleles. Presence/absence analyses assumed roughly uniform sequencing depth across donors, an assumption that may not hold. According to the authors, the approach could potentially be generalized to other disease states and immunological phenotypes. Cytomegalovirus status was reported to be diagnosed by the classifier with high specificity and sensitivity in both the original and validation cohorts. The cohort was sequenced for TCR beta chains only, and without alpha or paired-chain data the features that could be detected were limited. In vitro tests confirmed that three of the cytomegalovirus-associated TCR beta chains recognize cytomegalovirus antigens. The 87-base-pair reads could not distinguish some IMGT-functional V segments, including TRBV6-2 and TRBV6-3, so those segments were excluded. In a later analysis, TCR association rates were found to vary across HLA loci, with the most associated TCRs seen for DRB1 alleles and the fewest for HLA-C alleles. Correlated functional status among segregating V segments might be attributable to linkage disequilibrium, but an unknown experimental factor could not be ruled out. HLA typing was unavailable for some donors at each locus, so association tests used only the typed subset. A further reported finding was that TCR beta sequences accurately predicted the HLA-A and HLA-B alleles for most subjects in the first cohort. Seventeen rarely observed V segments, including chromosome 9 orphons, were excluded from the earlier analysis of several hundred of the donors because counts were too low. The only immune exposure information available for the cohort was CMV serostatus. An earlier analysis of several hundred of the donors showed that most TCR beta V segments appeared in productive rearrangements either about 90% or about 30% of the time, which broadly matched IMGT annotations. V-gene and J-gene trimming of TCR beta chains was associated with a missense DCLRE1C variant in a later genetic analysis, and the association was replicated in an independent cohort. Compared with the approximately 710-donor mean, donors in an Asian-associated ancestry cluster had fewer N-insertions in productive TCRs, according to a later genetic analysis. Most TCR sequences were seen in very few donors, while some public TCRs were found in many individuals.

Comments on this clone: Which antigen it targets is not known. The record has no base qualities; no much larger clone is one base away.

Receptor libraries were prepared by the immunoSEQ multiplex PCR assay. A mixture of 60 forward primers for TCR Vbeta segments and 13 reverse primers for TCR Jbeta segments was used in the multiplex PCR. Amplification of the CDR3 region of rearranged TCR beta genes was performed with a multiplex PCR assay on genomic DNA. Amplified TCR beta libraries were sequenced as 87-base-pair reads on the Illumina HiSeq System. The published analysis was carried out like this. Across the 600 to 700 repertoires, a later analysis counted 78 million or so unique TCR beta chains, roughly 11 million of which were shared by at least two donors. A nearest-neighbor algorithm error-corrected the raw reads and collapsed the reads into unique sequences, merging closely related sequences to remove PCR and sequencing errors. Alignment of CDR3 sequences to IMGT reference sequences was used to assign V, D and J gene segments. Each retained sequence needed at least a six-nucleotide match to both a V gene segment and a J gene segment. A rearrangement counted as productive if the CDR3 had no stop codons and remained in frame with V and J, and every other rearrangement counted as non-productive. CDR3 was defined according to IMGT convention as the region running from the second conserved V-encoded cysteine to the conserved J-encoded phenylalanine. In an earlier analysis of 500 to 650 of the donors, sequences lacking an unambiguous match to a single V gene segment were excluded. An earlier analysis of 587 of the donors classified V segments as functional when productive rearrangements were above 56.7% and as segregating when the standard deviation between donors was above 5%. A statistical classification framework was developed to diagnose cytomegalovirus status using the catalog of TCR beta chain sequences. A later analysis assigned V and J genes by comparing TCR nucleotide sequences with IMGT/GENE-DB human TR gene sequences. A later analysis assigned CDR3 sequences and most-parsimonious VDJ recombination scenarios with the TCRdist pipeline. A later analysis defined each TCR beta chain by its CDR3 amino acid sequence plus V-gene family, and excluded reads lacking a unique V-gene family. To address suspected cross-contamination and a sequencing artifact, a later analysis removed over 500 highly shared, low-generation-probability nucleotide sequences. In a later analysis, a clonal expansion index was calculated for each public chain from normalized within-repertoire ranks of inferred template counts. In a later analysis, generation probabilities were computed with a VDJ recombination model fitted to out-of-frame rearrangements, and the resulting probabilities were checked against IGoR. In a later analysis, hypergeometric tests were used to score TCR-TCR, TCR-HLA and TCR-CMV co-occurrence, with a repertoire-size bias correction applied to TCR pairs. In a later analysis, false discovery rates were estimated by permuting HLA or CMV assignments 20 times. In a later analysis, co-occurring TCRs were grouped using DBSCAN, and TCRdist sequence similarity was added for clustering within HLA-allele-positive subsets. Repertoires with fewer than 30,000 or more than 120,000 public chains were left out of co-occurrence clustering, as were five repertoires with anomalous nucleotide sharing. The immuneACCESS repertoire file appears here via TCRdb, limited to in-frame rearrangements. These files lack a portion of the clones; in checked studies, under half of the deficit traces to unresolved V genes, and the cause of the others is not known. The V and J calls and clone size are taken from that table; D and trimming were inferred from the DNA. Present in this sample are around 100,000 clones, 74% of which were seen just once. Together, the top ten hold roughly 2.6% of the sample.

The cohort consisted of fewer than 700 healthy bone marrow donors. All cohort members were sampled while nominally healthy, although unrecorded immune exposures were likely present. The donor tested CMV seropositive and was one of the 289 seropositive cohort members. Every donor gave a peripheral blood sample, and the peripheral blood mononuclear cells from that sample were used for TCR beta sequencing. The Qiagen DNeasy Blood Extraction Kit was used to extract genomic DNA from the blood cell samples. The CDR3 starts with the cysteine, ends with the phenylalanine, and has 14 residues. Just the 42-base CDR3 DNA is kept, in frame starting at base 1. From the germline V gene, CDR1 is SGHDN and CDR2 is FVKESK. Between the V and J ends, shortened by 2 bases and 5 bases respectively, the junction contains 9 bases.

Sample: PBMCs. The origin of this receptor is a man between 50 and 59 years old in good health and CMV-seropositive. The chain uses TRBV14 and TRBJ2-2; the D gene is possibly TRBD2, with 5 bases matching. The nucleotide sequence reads TGTGCCAGCAGCCAAACTAGGGAGACCGGGGAGCTGTTTTTT. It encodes CASSQTRETGELFF.